The 30 T cell receptor beta chains below were found in one sample sequenced in a study of quantifying T cell responses using KT2 cells. Study as a whole: cDNA was made from DNase-treated RNA using alpha and beta constant primers.

A single-stranded UMI oligo with SP2 sequence was ligated to cDNA 3' ends. First-round PCR used 3 to 4 cycles and beta primers RC1.1 and RC1.2 covering TRBC1 and TRBC2. TCRdb processed the UMI-ligation and nested PCR reads anew with MiXCR; each CDR3 protein has one entry. The table lists 40,000 to 60,000 distinct CDR3 sequences, roughly 11% of them singletons, with under 11% in the top ten. The sequencing sample was made of PBMCs spiked with cells of the T cell clone KT2. Receptors originate from a human donor.

This clonotype was observed a few times. The chain uses TRBV7-2 and TRBJ1-1, with D perhaps TRBD1 (5 bases). This CDR3 has 14 residues. Germline CDR1 SGHTA, CDR2 FQGNSA. Trimming cost V 5 bases and J 7 bases, with 17 bases left between them. CDR3 coding DNA: TGTGCCAGCAGCCCCACGGGGGTTGTCGGTGAAGCTTTCTTT. It is translated as CASSPTGVVGEAFF. The full variable domain, rest sourced from reference TRBV7-2 and TRBJ1-1, is GAGVSQSPSNKVTEKGKDVELRCDPISGHTALYWYRQSLGQGLEFLIYFQGNSAPDKSGLPSDRFSAERTGGSVSTLTIQRTQQEDSAVYLCASSPTGVVGEAFFGQGTRLTVV.

The J gene is TRBJ1-1, the V gene TRBV20-1; possibly TRBD1 for D (6 bases). Trimming pared 1 base from V and 8 bases from J, leaving 20 bases between. Per the germline V gene, CDR1 is DFQATT and CDR2 is SNEGSKA (reference sequence). The CDR3 is 15 amino acids. CDR3 in DNA: TGCAGTGCTAGAGCCGACGGGACACTAAGTGCGGAAGCTTTCTTT. It specifies CSARADGTLSAEAFF.

V usage is TRBV4-3 and J usage is TRBJ2-3; 7 nucleotides match TRBD2. CDR3 length equals 16 residues. After removal of 0 bases from V and 4 bases from J, the junction contained 7 bases not matched to a gene. Germline CDR1 is LGHNA and CDR2 is YSLEER. This chain's CDR3 is CASSQEGGRFADTQYF. The CDR3 DNA follows: TGCGCCAGCAGCCAAGAAGGCGGGAGATTCGCAGATACGCAGTATTTT.

This chain uses TRBV23-1 with TRBJ1-2, with D perhaps TRBD1 (6 bases). TRBV23-1 qualifies as an ORF whose function is uncertain. V lost 7 bases and J lost 4, with 10 bases in between. CDR3 length: 12 amino acids. The CDR3 DNA reads TGCGCCAGCAAGCAGGGGACCTATGGCTACACCTTC. Protein product: CASKQGTYGYTF.

V gene TRBV27 combines with J gene TRBJ2-5, with 12 bases lining up with TRBD2. Germline V gives CDR1 MNHEY, CDR2 SMNVEV (reference sequence). The junction had 14 bases not matched to a gene; V was cut back by 4 bases and J by 2 bases. The CDR3 consists of 19 residues. CDR3 loop: CASSSSGLAGGLRQETQYF. CDR3 DNA: TGTGCCAGCAGTTCCAGTGGGCTAGCGGGGGGGCTACGGCAAGAGACCCAGTACTTC.

CDR3 protein: CASSAQNTEAFF. The CDR3, as DNA: TGTGCCAGCAGTGCCCAGAACACTGAAGCTTTCTTT. The genes are TRBV2 and TRBJ1-1; D is ambiguous. V gave up 4 bases and J gave up 1 base, with 4 bases separating them. In germline, CDR1 is SNHLY, CDR2 FYNNEI. The CDR3 length is 12 residues.

This clonotype has a handful of counts. The chain combines TRBV20-1 with TRBJ1-4; a weak D match, TRBD1 (6 bases). The CDR3 covers 16 residues. CDR1 and CDR2 from the germline V gene are DFQATT and SNEGSKA (reference sequence). The ends were cut back, 7 bases at V and 2 bases at J, with 20 bases in the middle. The CDR3 DNA sequence: TGCAGTGGCGGGGGCAGCCTTGGGGTGACTAATGAAAAACTGTTTTTT. Protein sequence: CSGGGSLGVTNEKLFF.

CDR3 sequence reads: CASSYSGSRQPQHF. The DNA of the CDR3 is TGTGCCAGCAGTTACTCGGGGAGTCGGCAGCCCCAGCATTTT. The chain employs TRBV6-5 and TRBJ1-5; D is unclear. Germline values: CDR1 MNHEY, CDR2 SVGAGI. Trimming took 0 bases from V and 7 from J, leaving 10 bases between them. The CDR3 length is 14 residues.

The chain employs TRBV6-5 and TRBJ2-5; D might be TRBD1 (5 bases). The germline V gene encodes CDR1 MNHEY and CDR2 SVGAGI. V was cut by 2 bases and J by 5 bases, with 9 bases left in between. There are 13 residues in the CDR3. CDR3 residues: CASSYDPGETQYF. As DNA, the CDR3 is TGTGCCAGCAGTTACGATCCAGGGGAGACCCAGTACTTC.

This clonotype was seen only a few times. V and J are TRBV7-8 and TRBJ1-1; a weak D match, TRBD1 (5 bases). Germline values: CDR1 SGHVS, CDR2 FQNEAQ. V lost 4 bases, J lost 6 bases, and 12 bases lay in between. The CDR3 sequence is 13 residues long. The CDR3 region is CASSSDRQSEAFF. For the CDR3, the DNA is TGTGCCAGCAGCTCCGACAGACAGTCTGAAGCTTTCTTT.

This clonotype occurred many times. This chain uses TRBV5-6 with TRBJ2-7; D call uncertain. Germline-derived CDR1 and CDR2 are SGHDT and YYEEEE. The ends were cut back, 2 bases at V and 3 bases at J, with 12 bases in the middle. The CDR3 sequence is 14 residues long. CDR3 nucleotide sequence: TGTGCCAGCAGCTTATCCTTTACGCGCTACGAGCAGTACTTC. As protein: CASSLSFTRYEQYF.

V and J are TRBV5-6 and TRBJ2-1; D gene ambiguous. The CDR3 consists of 11 residues. Germline CDR1 is SGHDT and CDR2 is YYEEEE. Trimming took off 5 bases at V and 6 bases at J, with 6 bases between the two ends. The CDR3 bases are TGTGCCAGCAGGTTGAGCAATGAGCAGTTCTTC. Residues: CASRLSNEQFF. Full variable domain (missing parts from reference TRBV5-6 and TRBJ2-1): DAGVTQSPTHLIKTRGQQVTLRCSPKSGHDTVSWYQQALGQGPQFIFQYYEEEERQRGNFPDRFSGHQFPNYSSELNVNALLLGDSALYLCASRLSNEQFFGPGTRLTVL.

This rearrangement joins TRBV11-2 to TRBJ1-6; tentatively, D is TRBD1 (6 bases). The CDR3 is 17 residues long. V shed 4 bases and J shed 4 bases, with 17 bases lying between them. Germline assignment: CDR1 SGHAT and CDR2 FQNNGV. CDR3 sequence (DNA): TGTGCCAGCAGCTCCGTGGTCGGAACAGGGTATAATTCACCCCTCCACTTT. Its protein product is CASSSVVGTGYNSPLHF.

The chain is built from TRBV20-1 and TRBJ1-2, with a possible D match to TRBD1 (6 bases). Trimming took 3 bases from V and 8 from J, leaving 19 bases between them. CDR3 size: 14 residues. Germline CDR1 reads DFQATT; CDR2 reads SNEGSKA (reference sequence). CDR3 DNA sequence: TGCAGTGCTAGGGGCGGGCAGGGGATCGTCGGCTACACCTTC. Its protein is CSARGGQGIVGYTF.

V usage is TRBV2 and J usage is TRBJ2-3; D unresolved. The CDR3 runs to 17 residues. Germline V gene data show CDR1 as SNHLY and CDR2 as FYNNEI. V lost 6 bases, J lost 0 bases, and 19 bases lay in between. Here the CDR3 DNA reads TGTGCCAGCAGCTCGACGATTTTCCCTGGGAGCACAGATACGCAGTATTTT. This translates into CASSSTIFPGSTDTQYF.

The chain has TRBV7-2 and TRBJ1-6; D is undetermined. The germline V and J ends were trimmed by 6 bases and 5 bases, with 5 bases remaining between them. In germline, CDR1 is SGHTA, CDR2 FQGNSA. The CDR3 runs to 12 residues. In DNA, the CDR3 is TGTGCCAGCAGACTTAATAATTCACCCCTCCACTTT. It codes for CASRLNNSPLHF.

The rearrangement uses TRBV12-3 or TRBV12-4 and TRBJ2-3; D is tentatively TRBD1 or TRBD2 (5 bases each). CDR3 size: 14 residues. V was pared by 5 bases and J by 0 bases, with 9 bases between. The CDR3 protein is CASSGTGSTDTQYF. The CDR3 DNA reads as TGTGCCAGCAGTGGGACGGGGAGCACAGATACGCAGTATTTT.

The CDR3 spells CSAGQGPEYGYTF. In DNA form, the CDR3 reads TGCAGCGCAGGACAGGGGCCAGAATATGGCTACACCTTC. The gene calls are TRBV29-1 and TRBJ1-2, with 9 bases fitting TRBD1. J was trimmed by 5 bases and V by 7 bases; bases with no gene match: 8. This CDR3 spans 13 amino acids. Germline lookup yields CDR1 SQVTM and CDR2 ANQGSEA.

V is TRBV5-4 and J is TRBJ2-3, with D hard to call. CDR3 length equals 12 residues. Germline V lookup: CDR1 SGHNT, CDR2 YYREEE (reference sequence). V was clipped by 3 bases and J by 2 bases, with 4 bases between them. CDR3 amino acids: CASSSITDTQYF. The CDR3 coding sequence is TGTGCCAGCAGCTCGATCACAGATACGCAGTATTTT. Combining the CDR3 with reference TRBV5-4 and TRBJ2-3 gives the whole variable domain ETGVTQSPTHLIKTRGQQVTLRCSSQSGHNTVSWYQQALGQGPQFIFQYYREEENGRGNFPPRFSGLQFPNYSSELNVNALELDDSALYLCASSSITDTQYFGPGTRLTVL.

In its sample, this clonotype was seen many times. The rearrangement links TRBV18 to TRBJ1-1; D may be TRBD1 (5 bases). V lost 1 base, J lost 1 base, and 16 bases lay in between. Germline values: CDR1 KGHSH, CDR2 LQKENI. The CDR3 is made up of 17 amino acids. The CDR3 DNA reads as TGTGCCAGCTCACCACAGTACCTCGACGGACAGAACACTGAAGCTTTCTTT. Translating it yields CASSPQYLDGQNTEAFF. Full variable domain (outside the CDR3, taken from reference TRBV18 and TRBJ1-1): NAGVMQNPRHLVRRRGQEARLRCSPMKGHSHVYWYRQLPEEGLKFMVYLQKENIIDESGMPKERFSAEFPKEGPSILRIQQVVRGDSAAYFCASSPQYLDGQNTEAFFGQGTRLTVV.

The CDR3 coding sequence is TGTGCCAGCAGTAAACTCCATCAAAGACTCTCTGGGGCCAACGTCCTGACTTTC. It yields the protein CASSKLHQRLSGANVLTF. The V gene is TRBV6-2 or TRBV6-3, the J gene TRBJ2-6, with unresolved D. Germline V gene data show CDR1 as MNHEY and CDR2 as SVGEGT. Trimming cost V 5 bases and J 0 bases, with 17 bases left between them. CDR3 length equals 18 residues.

A few counts support this clonotype. The chain carries TRBV27 and TRBJ1-5, with D hard to call. The CDR3 loop spans 14 amino acids. In germline, CDR1 is MNHEY, CDR2 SMNVEV (reference sequence). Deletions cut 5 bases from V and 0 bases from J, with 8 bases between. The DNA for the CDR3 is TGTGCCAGCAGTACGAGTTATAGCAATCAGCCCCAGCATTTT. Residues: CASSTSYSNQPQHF.

This clonotype was picked up a small number of times. The V and J genes are TRBV5-6 and TRBJ1-2, with no clear D. Germline assignment: CDR1 SGHDT and CDR2 YYEEEE. Trimming shortened V by 0 bases and J by 2 bases, and 11 bases separated the two germline ends. There are 15 residues in the CDR3. The CDR3 sequence is CASSLATAKNYGYTF. CDR3 DNA: TGTGCCAGCAGCTTGGCAACAGCGAAGAACTATGGCTACACCTTC.

This clonotype appeared many times. This rearrangement joins TRBV20-1 to TRBJ1-1; TRBD1 is a possible D gene (5 bases). This CDR3 spans 15 amino acids. V was pared by 2 bases and J by 1 base, with 14 bases between. Germline V gene sequence: CDR1 DFQATT, CDR2 SNEGSKA (reference sequence). CDR3 DNA: TGCAGTGCTAGACAGGGCAGGGCAAAGAACACTGAAGCTTTCTTT. Translation: CSARQGRAKNTEAFF.

This clonotype was detected only a few times. V is TRBV18 and J is TRBJ2-3, with D possibly TRBD2 on 6 matching bases. Trimming cost V 5 bases and J 6 bases, with 12 bases left between them. The V gene's germline CDR1 is KGHSH and CDR2 LQKENI. The CDR3 extends over 13 amino acids. The CDR3 DNA sequence: TGTGCCAGCTCAACAGGAGGGCCGGATACGCAGTATTTT. Protein sequence: CASSTGGPDTQYF.

This clonotype has a handful of counts. This chain's CDR3 is CASSAQKQLYEQYF. The CDR3 nucleotides read TGTGCCAGCTCAGCCCAAAAACAGCTATACGAGCAGTACTTC. The chain joins TRBV18 to TRBJ2-7; no reliable D call. V lost 5 bases, J lost 4 bases, and 15 bases lay in between. Germline V gene lookup returns CDR1 KGHSH and CDR2 LQKENI. CDR3 size: 14 residues.

In its sample, this clonotype is hyperexpanded. The rearrangement links TRBV6-5 to TRBJ2-5, with 10 bases identical to TRBD2. The CDR3 is 16 amino acids. Germline trimming cut 2 bases from V and 1 base from J; bases unmatched to any gene: 4. The germline CDR1 and CDR2 sequences are MNHEY and SVGAGI. The CDR3 nucleotides are TGTGCCAGCAGTTACCCAGAGCGGGAGGGCCAAGAGACCCAGTACTTC. Its translation: CASSYPEREGQETQYF.

The chain has TRBV6-2 or TRBV6-3 and TRBJ2-2; D gene ambiguous. Trimming removed 2 bases at V and 6 bases at J, with 4 bases between. CDR1 and CDR2 from the germline V gene are MNHEY and SVGEGT. CDR3 length: 12 amino acids. CDR3 sequence reads: CASSYLAGELFF. In nucleotides, the CDR3 is TGTGCCAGCAGTTACCTTGCCGGGGAGCTGTTTTTT.

V usage is TRBV10-3 and J usage is TRBJ2-5, with 12 bases aligning to TRBD2. The CDR3 runs 15 residues. Trimming took 6 bases from V and 4 from J; bases not matched to a gene: 6. Per germline, CDR1 ENHRY and CDR2 SYGVKD. The CDR3: CAISPLAGGTETQYF. The CDR3 bases are TGTGCCATCAGCCCACTAGCGGGAGGCACAGAGACCCAGTACTTC.

CDR3 loop: CASSMDSHQPQHF. CDR3 in DNA: TGTGCCAGCAGCATGGACAGCCATCAGCCCCAGCATTTT. The gene calls are TRBV12-3 or TRBV12-4 and TRBJ1-5, with D possibly being TRBD1 (6 bases). Trimming pared 6 bases from V and 5 bases from J, leaving 11 bases between. The CDR3 is 13 residues long.